The 25 T cell receptor beta chains given below trace back to one sample, sequenced in a study of graft-versus-host responses after intestinal transplantation. TCRdb keeps only in-frame clones here, not all; method: immunoSEQ multiplex PCR. Counted here are around 12,000 clones, 80% to 95% occurring once; the ten biggest clones make up less than 5.5%. Source: PBMCs, taken about 32 months after intestinal transplantation. Receptors originate from a human patient who received an intestinal transplant, so some T cells may come from the graft donor.

This chain uses TRBV2 with TRBJ1-1, with unresolved D. Trimming stripped 4 bases from V and 4 bases from J, with 10 bases between. The CDR3 consists of 13 residues. Germline V gives CDR1 SNHLY, CDR2 FYNNEI. This chain's CDR3 is CASSAQAATEAFF. CDR3 bases: TGTGCCAGCAGTGCCCAAGCGGCCACTGAAGCTTTCTTT.

V gene TRBV7-3 combines with J gene TRBJ2-1, with 10 positions matching TRBD1. From germline, CDR1 is SGHTA and CDR2 FQGTGA. This CDR3 is built from 16 residues. Unmatched junction bases numbered 8, after V lost 1 base and J lost 8 bases. The DNA of the CDR3 is TGTGCCAGCAGCTTAAAGCCGGGACAGGGGTACTATGAGCAGTTCTTC. It is translated as CASSLKPGQGYYEQFF.

V gene TRBV18 combines with J gene TRBJ1-1; TRBD1 might be the D (6 bases). The CDR3 length is 12 residues. The germline V and J ends were trimmed by 4 bases and 8 bases, with 11 bases remaining between them. CDR1 is KGHSH and CDR2 is LQKENI in the germline V gene. CDR3: CASSRGTGEAFF. In DNA, the CDR3 is TGTGCCAGCTCACGTGGAACAGGGGAAGCTTTCTTT.

The chain links TRBV6-5 to TRBJ1-1; a weak D match, TRBD1 (5 bases). This CDR3 is built from 15 residues. The V end lost 6 bases, the J end lost 4 bases, and 18 bases lay between the germline ends. The germline CDR1 and CDR2 sequences are MNHEY and SVGAGI. The CDR3 is CASSPGGLGVTEAFF. The CDR3 DNA reads as TGTGCCAGCAGCCCTGGGGGTTTGGGAGTCACTGAAGCTTTCTTT.

CDR3 in amino acids: CASSGGLASRDTQYF. CDR3 DNA sequence: TGCGCCAGCAGCGGGGGACTAGCCTCGCGAGATACGCAGTATTTT. This chain connects TRBV5-1 to TRBJ2-3; 9 nucleotides match TRBD2. This CDR3 has 15 amino acids. Germline V gives CDR1 SGHRS, CDR2 YFSETQ. V gave up 4 bases and J gave up 5 bases; unmatched junction bases: 8.

This sequence joins TRBV10-1 and TRBJ1-5; 7 nucleotides line up with TRBD1. The CDR3 totals 16 residues. Germline values: CDR1 WNHNN, CDR2 SYGVQD (reference sequence). V was clipped by 10 bases and J by 0 bases; unmatched bases: 12. The CDR3 DNA sequence: TGCGCCATAGCGACAGGGATCCCCCCTAGCAATCAGCCCCAGCATTTT. Translating it yields CAIATGIPPSNQPQHF.

This clone was observed once. The J gene is TRBJ2-2, the V gene TRBV6-1; tentatively, D is TRBD2 (7 bases). Germline V gene sequence: CDR1 MNHNS, CDR2 SASEGT. The CDR3 is made up of 13 amino acids. Trimming removed 5 bases at V and 6 bases at J, with 10 bases between. The CDR3 bases are TGTGCCAGCAGTCCCGGGGGGCCCGGGGAGCTGTTTTTT. The encoded protein is CASSPGGPGELFF.

J is TRBJ2-7 and V is TRBV2; 8 nucleotides line up with TRBD1. The germline V gene encodes CDR1 SNHLY and CDR2 FYNNEI. The V segment lost 6 bases and the J segment 0 bases; nucleotides outside the gene matches: 7. This CDR3 has 15 residues. CDR3 in DNA: TGTGCCAGCAGAGCTGGACAGGGAATCTCCTACGAGCAGTACTTC. This codes for CASRAGQGISYEQYF.

This rearrangement joins TRBV6-5 to TRBJ1-1; tentatively, D is TRBD1 (5 bases). CDR1 and CDR2 from the germline V gene are MNHEY and SVGAGI. Deletions cut 6 bases from V and 1 base from J, with 12 bases between. This CDR3 spans 14 amino acids. Here the CDR3 DNA reads TGTGCCAGCAGCCCCCGGGGCCAGAACACTGAAGCTTTCTTT. Protein sequence: CASSPRGQNTEAFF.

Here the CDR3 DNA reads TGTGCCAGCAGCTCCCAAGTCGAAAAACTGTTTTTT. This codes for CASSSQVEKLFF. The chain uses TRBV5-6 and TRBJ1-4; D call uncertain. The CDR3 is 12 amino acids. V was trimmed by 3 bases and J by 8 bases, leaving 8 bases between them. CDR1 and CDR2 (germline): SGHDT, YYEEEE.

Comments on this clone: Relative to the germline gene, one junction end is altered; a read error may explain this. The chain combines TRBV6-5 with TRBJ1-6; D is ambiguous. CDR3 length: 12 residues. Germline V gene lookup returns CDR1 MNHEY and CDR2 SVGAGI. CDR3 DNA sequence: TGTGCCGGCAGTTACCTTAATTCACCCCTCCACTTT. Protein product: CAGSYLNSPLHF.

This chain links TRBV7-9 with TRBJ2-2, with TRBD2 identical over 11 bases. CDR3 length equals 14 residues. Per the germline V gene, CDR1 is SEHNR and CDR2 is FQNEAQ (reference sequence). The V and J ends lost 5 bases and 7 bases, in that order; junction bases with no gene match: 3. CDR3 protein: CASSPGLADGELFF. The DNA of the CDR3 is TGTGCCAGCAGCCCGGGACTAGCGGACGGGGAGCTGTTTTTT.

This chain links TRBV6-4 with TRBJ2-3, with TRBD1 identical over 10 bases. After removal of 5 bases from V and 6 bases from J, the junction contained 8 bases not matched to a gene. The CDR3 is made up of 15 amino acids. Germline V CDR1 and CDR2: MRHNA, SNTAGT. As DNA, the CDR3 is TGTGCCAGCAGTCCCGGGACAGGGGCATCCGATACGCAGTATTTT. Encoded protein: CASSPGTGASDTQYF.

The chain is built from TRBV19 and TRBJ1-5; TRBD1 is a possible D gene (5 bases). This CDR3 is built from 13 residues. The V gene's germline CDR1 is LNHDA and CDR2 SQIVND (reference sequence). The V gene lost 4 bases and the J gene lost 6 bases, with 10 bases spanning the gap. The DNA for the CDR3 is TGTGCCAGTAGTAAGTCAGGGTCTCAGCCCCAGCATTTT. Amino acids: CASSKSGSQPQHF.

This clone was seen a handful of times. The chain recombines TRBV10-3 with TRBJ2-7; 12 nucleotides agree with TRBD2. This CDR3 is built from 18 residues. Trimming removed 0 bases from V and 2 bases from J; junction bases left unmatched: 8. Germline lookup yields CDR1 ENHRY and CDR2 SYGVKD. In DNA form, the CDR3 reads TGTGCCATCAGTGAGTCGACTAGCGGGGGCGCCTATCCCTACGAGCAGTACTTC. Translation gives CAISESTSGGAYPYEQYF.

This chain joins TRBV5-8 and TRBJ2-1, with a weak D call TRBD2 (7 bases). Germline V lookup: CDR1 SGHTS, CDR2 YDEGEE. Trimming pared 0 bases from V and 2 bases from J, leaving 12 bases between. The CDR3 length is 16 residues. CDR3 nucleotide sequence: TGTGCCAGCAGCTTGGTAGGGGGGGGGCCCTACAATGAGCAGTTCTTC. Translating gives CASSLVGGGPYNEQFF.

The V and J genes are TRBV5-1 and TRBJ2-2, with D perhaps matching TRBD2 (5 bases). The germline V and J ends were trimmed by 7 bases and 4 bases, with 8 bases remaining between them. Per the germline V gene, CDR1 is SGHRS and CDR2 is YFSETQ. CDR3 size: 12 residues. The CDR3 DNA sequence: TGCGCCAGCTTGGGGAGCACCGGGGAGCTGTTTTTT. Protein: CASLGSTGELFF.

The chain carries TRBV21-1 and TRBJ2-7; the DNA was not used to check the table's D call, TRBD1. TRBV21-1 is termed a pseudogene. The CDR3 sequence is 16 residues long. As DNA, the CDR3 is TGTGCCAGCAGGCCGCCCGTACAGACAGGGTGGGACGAGCAGTACTTC. Translating it yields CASRPPVQTGWDEQYF.

This clone was counted a single time. This chain connects TRBV27 to TRBJ2-7; either TRBD1 or TRBD2 may supply D (5 bases each). V was cut by 3 bases and J by 4 bases, with 16 bases left in between. Germline values: CDR1 MNHEY, CDR2 SMNVEV (reference sequence). The CDR3 consists of 15 residues. CDR3 bases: TGTGCCAGCAGTTTCGGGGCAGGTAAGGGGTACGAGCAGTACTTC. Amino acids: CASSFGAGKGYEQYF.

The CDR3: CASTLAGARTDTQYF. CDR3 nucleotides: TGTGCCAGCACATTAGCGGGGGCTCGCACAGATACGCAGTATTTT. The rearrangement links TRBV27 to TRBJ2-3; 9 positions match TRBD2. In germline, CDR1 is MNHEY, CDR2 SMNVEV (reference sequence). The CDR3 consists of 15 residues. Trimming took 7 bases from V and 1 from J; bases not matched to a gene: 6.

The chain has TRBV18 and TRBJ2-1, with 10 bases identical to TRBD2. The trim removed 5 bases at V and 2 bases at J, leaving 3 bases unmatched. The CDR3 extends over 15 amino acids. Germline CDR1 is KGHSH and CDR2 is LQKENI. The CDR3 region has the DNA TGTGCCAGCTCAGGGAGCGGGGGGGCCTACAATGAGCAGTTCTTC. It yields the protein CASSGSGGAYNEQFF.

The gene calls are TRBV5-6 and TRBJ1-1; possible D gene TRBD1, 5 bases. Trimming took 4 bases from V and 5 from J, leaving 15 bases between them. This CDR3 is 14 amino acids long. Germline CDR1 SGHDT, CDR2 YYEEEE. The CDR3 is CASSPTAGGTEAFF. The CDR3 bases are TGTGCCAGCAGCCCCACAGCGGGGGGGACTGAAGCTTTCTTT.

The chain employs TRBV19 and TRBJ1-5, with D maybe TRBD1 (5 bases). This CDR3 spans 13 amino acids. The germline V gene encodes CDR1 LNHDA and CDR2 SQIVND (reference sequence). V was trimmed by 3 bases and J by 5 bases, leaving 8 bases between them. The CDR3, as DNA: TGTGCCAGTAGTATCGGGGCAGATCAGCCCCAGCATTTT. It encodes CASSIGADQPQHF.

V usage is TRBV9 and J usage is TRBJ1-1; D remains unclear. Germline V lookup: CDR1 SGDLS, CDR2 YYNGEE. V dropped 0 bases and J dropped 3 bases, with 6 bases sitting between them. The CDR3 is 13 amino acids. The CDR3 is CASSVDWDTEAFF. CDR3 coding DNA: TGTGCCAGCAGCGTAGACTGGGACACTGAAGCTTTCTTT.

V usage is TRBV9 and J usage is TRBJ1-3; D may be TRBD1 (5 bases). Germline V gene data show CDR1 as SGDLS and CDR2 as YYNGEE. The CDR3 length is 15 residues. Trimming shortened V by 0 bases and J by 4 bases, and 11 bases separated the two germline ends. DNA of the CDR3: TGTGCCAGCAGCGTAGCAGGGCACAGCGGAAACACCATATATTTT. Amino acid sequence: CASSVAGHSGNTIYF.